This TCR beta chain was sequenced for a study of T cells expressing NK-cell markers. TCRdb processed the 5' RACE reads again and assigns one entry to each CDR3 protein, with no DNA. With 550,000 to 600,000 distinct CDR3 sequences in the sample, the ten largest clones hold approximately 3.6%. Germline-derived CDR1 and CDR2 are MNHEY and SVGEGT. CDR3 size: 14 residues. The material sequenced was blood T cells: a sorted CD56 or NKG2C T cell subset, CD4+ or CD8+ T cells, or bulk PBMC T cells (not recorded which). This TCR derives from a young man in good health. The genes are TRBV6-2 or TRBV6-3 and TRBJ2-7; TCRdb gives TRBD1 as the D gene, but with no DNA this cannot be confirmed. The CDR3 is CASTLTGQIYEQYF.